One and the same sample provided the 5 T cell receptor beta chains below, sequenced in a study of OX40 agonist ivuxolimab in advanced cancers. TCRdb keeps only in-frame clones here, not all; method: immunoSEQ multiplex PCR. The top ten hold under 0.95% of the sample, which has 100,000 to 150,000 clones, roughly 90% seen once. The source material was CD4+ or CD8+ T cells sorted from blood, sampled in a trial of the OX40 agonist ivuxolimab. These receptor sequences come from an adult with an advanced solid tumor such as melanoma, head and neck, liver or kidney cancer.

The chain employs TRBV19 and TRBJ1-1; the D is unclear. The CDR3 length is 14 residues. Germline V gives CDR1 LNHDA, CDR2 SQIVND (reference sequence). V was cut by 6 bases and J by 1 base, with 12 bases left in between. The CDR3 DNA sequence: TGTGCCAGTAGCAGGTGGGCGCAGAACACTGAAGCTTTCTTT. It specifies CASSRWAQNTEAFF.

The V gene is TRBV7-6, the J gene TRBJ2-7; maybe TRBD1 (6 bases). CDR3 length: 14 amino acids. Germline V gene data show CDR1 as SGHVS and CDR2 as FNYEAQ. V shed 5 bases and J shed 0 bases, with 11 bases lying between them. The CDR3 nucleotides read TGTGCCAGCAGCCCGCGGACAGTCTCCTACGAGCAGTACTTC. Residues: CASSPRTVSYEQYF.

This chain links TRBV28 with TRBJ2-7; D might be TRBD2 (6 bases). Germline V gene lookup returns CDR1 MDHEN and CDR2 SYDVKM. Trimming took 3 bases from V and 3 from J, leaving 18 bases between them. CDR3 size: 16 residues. As DNA, the CDR3 is TGTGCCAGCAGTTTCAATCGACTAGGTTATTACTACGAGCAGTACTTC. This codes for CASSFNRLGYYYEQYF.

The V call is TRBV11-2, the J call TRBJ1-2; no firm D call. In germline, CDR1 is SGHAT, CDR2 FQNNGV. The germline V and J ends were trimmed by 0 bases and 7 bases, with 15 bases remaining between them. The CDR3 covers 15 residues. CDR3 coding DNA: TGTGCCAGCAGCTTAGATGCCGGACCGGAGTCTGGCTACACCTTC. This sequence encodes CASSLDAGPESGYTF.

The chain recombines TRBV30 with TRBJ1-4; the D is unclear. V gave up 0 bases and J gave up 7 bases, with 15 bases separating them. Germline V CDR1 and CDR2: GTSNPN, SVGIG (reference sequence). The CDR3 runs 15 residues. The CDR3 loop is CAWSVMEGTGEKLFF. The DNA of the CDR3 is TGTGCCTGGAGTGTAATGGAGGGTACGGGTGAAAAACTGTTTTTT.